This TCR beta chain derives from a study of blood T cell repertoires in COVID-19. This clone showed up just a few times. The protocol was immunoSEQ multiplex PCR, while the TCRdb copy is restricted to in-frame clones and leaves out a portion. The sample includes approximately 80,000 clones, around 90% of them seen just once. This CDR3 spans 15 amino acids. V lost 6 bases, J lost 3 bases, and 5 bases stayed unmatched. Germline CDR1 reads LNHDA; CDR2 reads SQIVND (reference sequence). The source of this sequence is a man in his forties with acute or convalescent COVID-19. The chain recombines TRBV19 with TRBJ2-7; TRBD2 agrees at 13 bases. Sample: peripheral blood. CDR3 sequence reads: CASRAGLAGSYEQYF. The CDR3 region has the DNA TGTGCCAGTAGGGCGGGACTAGCGGGAAGCTACGAGCAGTACTTC. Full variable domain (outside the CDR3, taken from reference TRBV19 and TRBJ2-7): DGGITQSPKYLFRKEGQNVTLSCEQNLNHDAMYWYRQDPGQGLRLIYYSQIVNDFQKGDIAEGYSVSREKKESFPLTVTSAQKNPTAFYLCASRAGLAGSYEQYFGPGTRLTVT.